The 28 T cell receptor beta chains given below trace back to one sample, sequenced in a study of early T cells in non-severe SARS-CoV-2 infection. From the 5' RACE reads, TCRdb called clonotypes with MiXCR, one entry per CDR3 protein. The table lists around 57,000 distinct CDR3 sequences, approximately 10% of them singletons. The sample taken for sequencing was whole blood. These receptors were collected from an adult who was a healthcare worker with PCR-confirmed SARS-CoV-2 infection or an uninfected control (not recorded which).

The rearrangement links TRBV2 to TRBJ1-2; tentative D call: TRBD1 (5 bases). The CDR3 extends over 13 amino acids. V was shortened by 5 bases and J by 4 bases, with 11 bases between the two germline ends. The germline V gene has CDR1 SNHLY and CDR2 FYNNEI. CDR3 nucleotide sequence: TGTGCCAGCAGTCCGGGACCCCGCTATGGCTACACCTTC. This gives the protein CASSPGPRYGYTF. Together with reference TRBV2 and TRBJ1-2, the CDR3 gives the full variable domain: EPEVTQTPSHQVTQMGQEVILRCVPISNHLYFYWYRQILGQKVEFLVSFYNNEISEKSEIFDDQFSVERPDGSNFTLKIRSTKLEDSAMYFCASSPGPRYGYTFGSGTRLTVV.

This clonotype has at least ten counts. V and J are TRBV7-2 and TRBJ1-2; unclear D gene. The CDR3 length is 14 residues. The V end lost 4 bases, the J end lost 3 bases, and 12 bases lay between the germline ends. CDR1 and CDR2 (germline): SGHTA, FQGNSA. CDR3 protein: CASSSRPDDYGYTF. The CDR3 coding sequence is TGTGCCAGCAGCTCGCGACCGGATGACTATGGCTACACCTTC.

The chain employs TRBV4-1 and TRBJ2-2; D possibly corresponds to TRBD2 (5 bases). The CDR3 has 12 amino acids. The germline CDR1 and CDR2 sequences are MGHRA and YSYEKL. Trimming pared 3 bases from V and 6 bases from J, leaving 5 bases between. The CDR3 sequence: CASSHGAGELFF. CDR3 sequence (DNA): TGCGCCAGCAGCCACGGGGCCGGGGAGCTGTTTTTT.

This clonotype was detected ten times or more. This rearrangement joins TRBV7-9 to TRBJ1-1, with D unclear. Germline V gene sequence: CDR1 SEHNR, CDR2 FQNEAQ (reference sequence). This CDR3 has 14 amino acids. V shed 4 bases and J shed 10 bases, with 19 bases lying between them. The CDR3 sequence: CASSSPVRRDGAFF. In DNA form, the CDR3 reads TGTGCCAGCAGCTCCCCGGTCAGGAGGGATGGAGCTTTCTTT.

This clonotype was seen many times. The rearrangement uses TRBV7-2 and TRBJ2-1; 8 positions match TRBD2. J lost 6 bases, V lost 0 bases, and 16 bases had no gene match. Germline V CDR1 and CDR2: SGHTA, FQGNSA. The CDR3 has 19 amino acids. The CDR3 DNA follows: TGTGCCAGCAGCTTAGCACCCACTGCGGGAGGCGGGGCATTCAATGAGCAGTTCTTC. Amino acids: CASSLAPTAGGGAFNEQFF.

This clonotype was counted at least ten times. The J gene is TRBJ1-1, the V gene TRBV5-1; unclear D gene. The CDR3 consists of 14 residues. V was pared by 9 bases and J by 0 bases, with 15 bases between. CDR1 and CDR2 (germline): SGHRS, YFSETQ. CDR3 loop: CATRQEPMNTEAFF. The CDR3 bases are TGCGCCACACGGCAGGAGCCCATGAACACTGAAGCTTTCTTT.

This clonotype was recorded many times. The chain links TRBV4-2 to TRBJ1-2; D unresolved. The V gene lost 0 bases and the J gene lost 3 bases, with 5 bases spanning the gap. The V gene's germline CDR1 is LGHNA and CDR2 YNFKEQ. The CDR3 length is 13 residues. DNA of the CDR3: TGTGCCAGCAGCCAAGACTCGGACTATGGCTACACCTTC. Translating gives CASSQDSDYGYTF.

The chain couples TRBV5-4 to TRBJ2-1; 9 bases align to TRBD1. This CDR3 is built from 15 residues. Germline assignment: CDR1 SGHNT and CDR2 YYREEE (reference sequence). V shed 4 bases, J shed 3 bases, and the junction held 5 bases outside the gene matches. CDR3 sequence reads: CASSPGQGGYNEQFF. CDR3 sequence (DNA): TGTGCCAGCAGCCCGGGACAGGGAGGCTACAATGAGCAGTTCTTC.

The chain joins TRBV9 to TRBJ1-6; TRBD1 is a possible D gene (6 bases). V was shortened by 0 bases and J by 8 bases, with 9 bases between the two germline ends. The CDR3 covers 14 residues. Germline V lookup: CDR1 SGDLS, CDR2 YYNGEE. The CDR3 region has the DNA TGTGCCAGCAGCGTAGCTAACAGGGATTCACCCCTCCACTTT. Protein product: CASSVANRDSPLHF.

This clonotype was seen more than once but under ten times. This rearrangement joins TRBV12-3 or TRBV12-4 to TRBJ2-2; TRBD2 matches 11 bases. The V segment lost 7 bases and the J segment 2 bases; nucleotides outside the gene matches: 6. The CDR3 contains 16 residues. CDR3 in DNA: TGTGCCAGCACCCAGGGACTAGCGGTAAACACCGGGGAGCTGTTTTTT. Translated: CASTQGLAVNTGELFF.

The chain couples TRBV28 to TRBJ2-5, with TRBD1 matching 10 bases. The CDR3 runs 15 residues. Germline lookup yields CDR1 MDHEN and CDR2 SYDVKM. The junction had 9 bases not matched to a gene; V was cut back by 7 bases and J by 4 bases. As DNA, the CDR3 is TGTGCCAGCACTCTCCCTCGGACAGGGGGAGAGACCCAGTACTTC. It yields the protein CASTLPRTGGETQYF.

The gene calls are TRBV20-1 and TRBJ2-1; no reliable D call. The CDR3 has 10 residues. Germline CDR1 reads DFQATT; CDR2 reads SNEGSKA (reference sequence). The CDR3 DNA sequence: TGCAGCCCGGTAAGGCGGGAGCAGTTCTTC. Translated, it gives CSPVRREQFF.

Here the CDR3 DNA reads TGCAGCGTGGACAGACTGGCGGGGGACAATGAGCAGTTCTTC. Encoded protein: CSVDRLAGDNEQFF. This chain joins TRBV29-1 and TRBJ2-1; D is possibly TRBD2 (7 bases). Per the germline V gene, CDR1 is SQVTM and CDR2 is ANQGSEA. The CDR3 sequence is 14 residues long. Trimming took off 6 bases at V and 5 bases at J, with 17 bases between the two ends.

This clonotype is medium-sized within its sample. CDR3 bases: TGTGCCAGCCATCGGACAGGGGAGGGGTCCTACGAGCAGTACTTC. It encodes CASHRTGEGSYEQYF. J is TRBJ2-7 and V is TRBV18, with 9 positions matching TRBD1. The germline V gene encodes CDR1 KGHSH and CDR2 LQKENI. The J segment lost 1 base and the V segment lost 8 bases, leaving 9 bases of the junction unmatched. The CDR3 is 15 amino acids.

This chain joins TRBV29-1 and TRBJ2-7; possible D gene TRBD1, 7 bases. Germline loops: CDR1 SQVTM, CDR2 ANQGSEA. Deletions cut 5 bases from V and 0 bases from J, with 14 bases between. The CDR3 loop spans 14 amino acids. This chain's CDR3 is CSVPSGGSSYEQYF. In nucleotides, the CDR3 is TGCAGCGTTCCCTCAGGGGGGAGCTCCTACGAGCAGTACTTC.

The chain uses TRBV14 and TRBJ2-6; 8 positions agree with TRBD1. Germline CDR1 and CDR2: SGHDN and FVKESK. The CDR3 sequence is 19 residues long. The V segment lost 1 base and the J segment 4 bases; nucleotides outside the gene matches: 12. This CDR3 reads CASSQAGQGAPTGANVLTF. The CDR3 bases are TGTGCCAGCAGCCAAGCGGGGCAGGGGGCGCCGACGGGGGCCAACGTCCTGACTTTC.

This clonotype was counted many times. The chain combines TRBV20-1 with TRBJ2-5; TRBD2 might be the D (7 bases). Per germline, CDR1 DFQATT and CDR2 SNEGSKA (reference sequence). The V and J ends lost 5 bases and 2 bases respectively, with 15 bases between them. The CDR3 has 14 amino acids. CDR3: CSAPGGGDQETQYF. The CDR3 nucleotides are TGCAGTGCTCCGGGGGGCGGGGATCAAGAGACCCAGTACTTC.

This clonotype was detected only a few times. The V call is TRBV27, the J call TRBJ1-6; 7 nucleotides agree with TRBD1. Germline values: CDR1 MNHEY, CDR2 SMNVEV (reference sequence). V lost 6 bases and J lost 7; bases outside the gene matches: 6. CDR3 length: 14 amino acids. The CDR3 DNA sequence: TGTGCCAGCAGCCGCAGGGGGGCGAATTCACCCCTCCACTTT. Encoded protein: CASSRRGANSPLHF.

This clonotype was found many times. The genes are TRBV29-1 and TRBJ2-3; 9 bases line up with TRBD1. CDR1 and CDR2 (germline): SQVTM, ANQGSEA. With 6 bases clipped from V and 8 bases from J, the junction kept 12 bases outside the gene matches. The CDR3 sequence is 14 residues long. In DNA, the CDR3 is TGCAGCGTGGAGGGACAGGGTAGGAGGGGTACGCAGTATTTT. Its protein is CSVEGQGRRGTQYF.

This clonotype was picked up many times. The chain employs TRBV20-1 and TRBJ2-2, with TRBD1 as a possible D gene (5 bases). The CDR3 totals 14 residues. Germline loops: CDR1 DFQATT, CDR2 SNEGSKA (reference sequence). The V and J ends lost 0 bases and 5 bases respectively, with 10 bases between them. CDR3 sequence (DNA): TGCAGTGCTAGAGATCCACAGGAAACCGGGGAGCTGTTTTTT. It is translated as CSARDPQETGELFF.

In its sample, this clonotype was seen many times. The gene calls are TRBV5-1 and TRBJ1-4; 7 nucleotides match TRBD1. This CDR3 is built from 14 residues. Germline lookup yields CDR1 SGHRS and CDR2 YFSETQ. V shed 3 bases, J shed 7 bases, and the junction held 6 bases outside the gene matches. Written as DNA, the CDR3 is TGCGCCAGCAGCTACAGGGGAAGGAGTGAAAAACTGTTTTTT. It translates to CASSYRGRSEKLFF. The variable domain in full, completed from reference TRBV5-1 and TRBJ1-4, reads KAGVTQTPRYLIKTRGQQVTLSCSPISGHRSVSWYQQTPGQGLQFLFEYFSETQRNKGNFPGRFSGRQFSNSRSEMNVSTLELGDSALYLCASSYRGRSEKLFFGSGTQLSVL.

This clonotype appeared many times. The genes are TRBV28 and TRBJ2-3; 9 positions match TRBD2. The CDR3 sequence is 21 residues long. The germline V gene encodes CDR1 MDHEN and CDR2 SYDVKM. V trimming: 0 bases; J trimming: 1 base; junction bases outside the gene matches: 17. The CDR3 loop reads CASSLWASGKQAVRGTDTQYF. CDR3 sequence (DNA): TGTGCCAGCAGTTTATGGGCTAGCGGGAAACAGGCCGTGAGGGGCACAGATACGCAGTATTTT.

The CDR3 DNA is TGTGCCAGCAGCCCTACTAGCGGGGGGGACGAGCAGTACTTC. It is translated as CASSPTSGGDEQYF. The genes are TRBV7-9 and TRBJ2-7; the match to TRBD2 covers 13 bases. Germline CDR1 and CDR2: SEHNR and FQNEAQ (reference sequence). CDR3 length: 14 residues. V lost 5 bases and J lost 5; bases outside the gene matches: 3.

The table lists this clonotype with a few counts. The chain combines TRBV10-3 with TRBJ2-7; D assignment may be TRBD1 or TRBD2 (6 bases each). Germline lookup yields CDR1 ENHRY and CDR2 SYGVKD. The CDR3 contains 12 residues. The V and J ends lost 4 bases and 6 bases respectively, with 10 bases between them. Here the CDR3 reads CAISGGAGEQYF. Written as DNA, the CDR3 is TGTGCCATCAGTGGGGGGGCAGGCGAGCAGTACTTC.

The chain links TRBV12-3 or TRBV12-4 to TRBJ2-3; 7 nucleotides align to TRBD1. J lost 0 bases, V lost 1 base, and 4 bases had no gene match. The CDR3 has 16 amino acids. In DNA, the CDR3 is TGTGCCAGCAGTTTAGACGGACAGGCCAGCACAGATACGCAGTATTTT. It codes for CASSLDGQASTDTQYF.

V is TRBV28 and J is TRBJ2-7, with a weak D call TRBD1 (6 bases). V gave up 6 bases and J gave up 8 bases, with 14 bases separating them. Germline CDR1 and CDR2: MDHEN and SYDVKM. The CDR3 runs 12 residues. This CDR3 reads CASSPGQSQQYF. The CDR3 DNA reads TGTGCCAGCAGCCCGGGACAAAGTCAGCAGTACTTC.

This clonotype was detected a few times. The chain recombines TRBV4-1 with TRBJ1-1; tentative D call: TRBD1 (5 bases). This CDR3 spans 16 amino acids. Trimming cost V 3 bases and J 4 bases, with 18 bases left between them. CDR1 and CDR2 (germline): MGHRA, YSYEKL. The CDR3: CASSHFLTRGPTEAFF. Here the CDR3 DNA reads TGCGCCAGCAGCCATTTTTTGACGAGGGGCCCCACTGAAGCTTTCTTT.

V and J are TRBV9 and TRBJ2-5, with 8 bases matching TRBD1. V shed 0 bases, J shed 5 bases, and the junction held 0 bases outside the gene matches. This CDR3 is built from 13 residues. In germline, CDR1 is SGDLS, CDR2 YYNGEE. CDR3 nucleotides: TGTGCCAGCAGCGTAGACAGGGGGGAGACCCAGTACTTC. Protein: CASSVDRGETQYF.